This T cell receptor (beta chain) is drawn from a study of blood T cells in healthy people across ages. This clonotype occurred many times. The authors ran a second PCR of roughly 7 to 11 cycles using a sample-barcoded 5' primer and a J-beta primer mix. TCRdb redid the calling of the 5' RACE reads with MiXCR, one entry per CDR3 protein. The sample shows more than 800,000 distinct CDR3 sequences, about 28% of them seen only once. This TCR was recovered from a woman of 80 years or more in good health. Sequenced material: blood.

Here the CDR3 reads CASSFFSSTDTDTQYF. CDR3 sequence (DNA): TGTGCCAGCAGCTTTTTTTCCTCAACTGACACAGATACGCAGTATTTT. The V gene is TRBV7-2, the J gene TRBJ2-3; D ambiguous. Germline assignment: CDR1 SGHTA and CDR2 FQGNSA. V was trimmed by 3 bases and J by 2 bases, leaving 15 bases between them. The CDR3 is 16 residues long.